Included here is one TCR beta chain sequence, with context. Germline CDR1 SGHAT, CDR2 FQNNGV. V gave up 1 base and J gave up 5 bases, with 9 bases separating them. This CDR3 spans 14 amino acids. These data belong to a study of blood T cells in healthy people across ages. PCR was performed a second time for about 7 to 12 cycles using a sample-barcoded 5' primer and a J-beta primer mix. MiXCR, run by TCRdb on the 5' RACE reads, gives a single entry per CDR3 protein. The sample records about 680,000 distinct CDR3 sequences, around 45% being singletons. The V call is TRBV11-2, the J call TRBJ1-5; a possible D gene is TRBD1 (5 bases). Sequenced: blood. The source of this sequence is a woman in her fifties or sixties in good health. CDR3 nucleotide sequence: TGTGCCAGCAGCTTAGGGGGAGGGGATCAGCCCCAGCATTTT. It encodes CASSLGGGDQPQHF.